This T cell receptor (beta chain) derives from a study of blood T cell repertoires in COVID-19. This CDR3 region has 14 residues. V was trimmed by 1 base and J by 6 bases, leaving 10 bases between them. In germline, CDR1 is LGHNT, CDR2 FRNRAP. Under the authors' procedure: Reference gene primer amplification gave nucleated cell count estimates. Measured with immunoSEQ multiplex PCR; TCRdb has only the in-frame clones, and not every one. D and trimming come from the DNA, and the V and J calls and clone size come from that table. The table shows 150,000 to 180,000 clones, with 76% occurring only once. The gene calls are TRBV12-5 and TRBJ1-5; D may be TRBD1 (5 bases). Sequencing was done on a sample of peripheral blood. The origin of this receptor is a woman aged 80 or over with acute or convalescent COVID-19. This CDR3 is CASGLDGRGQPQHF. Here the CDR3 DNA reads TGTGCTAGTGGTTTGGACGGGAGGGGTCAGCCCCAGCATTTT.